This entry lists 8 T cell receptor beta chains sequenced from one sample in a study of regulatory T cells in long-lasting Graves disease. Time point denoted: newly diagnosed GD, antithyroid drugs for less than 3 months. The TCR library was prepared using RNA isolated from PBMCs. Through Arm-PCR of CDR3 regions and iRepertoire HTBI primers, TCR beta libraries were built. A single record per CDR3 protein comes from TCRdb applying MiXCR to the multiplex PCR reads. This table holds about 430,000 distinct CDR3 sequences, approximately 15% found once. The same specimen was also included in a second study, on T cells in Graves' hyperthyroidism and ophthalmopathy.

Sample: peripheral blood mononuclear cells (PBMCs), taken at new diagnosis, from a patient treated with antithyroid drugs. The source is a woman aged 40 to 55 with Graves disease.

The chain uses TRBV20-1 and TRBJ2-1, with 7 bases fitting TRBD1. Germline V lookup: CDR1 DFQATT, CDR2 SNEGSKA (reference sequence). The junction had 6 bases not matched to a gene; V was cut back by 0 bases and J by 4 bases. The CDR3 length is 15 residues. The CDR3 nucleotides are TGCAGTGCTAGAGACAGACAGGGCGTTTACAATGAGCAGTTCTTC. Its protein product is CSARDRQGVYNEQFF.

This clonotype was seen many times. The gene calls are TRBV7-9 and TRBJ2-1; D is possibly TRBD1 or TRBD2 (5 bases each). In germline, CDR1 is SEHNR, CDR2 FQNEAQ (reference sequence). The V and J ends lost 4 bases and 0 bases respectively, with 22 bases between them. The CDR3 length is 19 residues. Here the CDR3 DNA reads TGTGCCAGCAGCTCCCAACTCAGGGTAGCGCGTAGCTCCTACAATGAGCAGTTCTTC. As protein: CASSSQLRVARSSYNEQFF.

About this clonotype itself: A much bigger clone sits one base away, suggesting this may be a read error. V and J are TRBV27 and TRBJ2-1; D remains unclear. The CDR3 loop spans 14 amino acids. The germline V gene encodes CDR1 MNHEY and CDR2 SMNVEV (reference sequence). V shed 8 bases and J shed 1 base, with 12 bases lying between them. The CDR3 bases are TGTGCCAGCCGAATGGAGACTTCCTACAATGAGCAGTTCTTC. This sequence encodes CASRMETSYNEQFF.

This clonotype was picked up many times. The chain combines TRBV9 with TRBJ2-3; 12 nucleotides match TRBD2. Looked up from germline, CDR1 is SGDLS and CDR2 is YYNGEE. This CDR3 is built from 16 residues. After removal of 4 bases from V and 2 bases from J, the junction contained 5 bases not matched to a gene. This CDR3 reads CASSPRLAGATDTQYF. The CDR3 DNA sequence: TGTGCCAGCAGCCCGCGACTAGCGGGAGCCACAGATACGCAGTATTTT. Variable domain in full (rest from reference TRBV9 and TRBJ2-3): DSGVTQTPKHLITATGQRVTLRCSPRSGDLSVYWYQQSLDQGLQFLIQYYNGEERAKGNILERFSAQQFPDLHSELNLSSLELGDSALYFCASSPRLAGATDTQYFGPGTRLTVL.

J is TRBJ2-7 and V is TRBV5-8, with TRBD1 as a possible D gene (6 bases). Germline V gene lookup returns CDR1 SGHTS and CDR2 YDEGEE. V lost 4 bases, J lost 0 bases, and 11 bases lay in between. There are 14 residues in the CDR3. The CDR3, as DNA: TGTGCCAGCAGCCTACCGACAGGCTCCTACGAGCAGTACTTC. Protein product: CASSLPTGSYEQYF.

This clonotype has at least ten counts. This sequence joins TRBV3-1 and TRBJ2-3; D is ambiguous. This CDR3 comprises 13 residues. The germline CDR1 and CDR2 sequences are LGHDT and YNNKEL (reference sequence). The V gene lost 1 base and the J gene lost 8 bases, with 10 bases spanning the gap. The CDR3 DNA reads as TGTGCCAGCAGCCAAGTCCCCACCGGTACGCAGTATTTT. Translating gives CASSQVPTGTQYF.

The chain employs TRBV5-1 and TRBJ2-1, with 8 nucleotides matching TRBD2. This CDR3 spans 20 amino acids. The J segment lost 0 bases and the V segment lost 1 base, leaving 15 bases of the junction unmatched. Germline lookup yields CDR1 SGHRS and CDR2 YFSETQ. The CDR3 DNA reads TGCGCCAGCAGCTTGAGTCCCTGGACTAGCCCAAAGAGCTCCTACAATGAGCAGTTCTTC. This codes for CASSLSPWTSPKSSYNEQFF. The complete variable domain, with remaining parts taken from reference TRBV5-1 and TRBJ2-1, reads KAGVTQTPRYLIKTRGQQVTLSCSPISGHRSVSWYQQTPGQGLQFLFEYFSETQRNKGNFPGRFSGRQFSNSRSEMNVSTLELGDSALYLCASSLSPWTSPKSSYNEQFFGPGTRLTVL.

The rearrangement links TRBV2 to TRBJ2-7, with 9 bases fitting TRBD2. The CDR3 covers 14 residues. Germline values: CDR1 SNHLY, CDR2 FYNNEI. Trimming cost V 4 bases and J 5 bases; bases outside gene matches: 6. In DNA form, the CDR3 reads TGTGCCAGCAGTGTAGCGGGAGTGTTCCACGAGCAGTACTTC. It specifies CASSVAGVFHEQYF.